This TCR beta chain was recovered during a study of shared clonotypes between healthy human individuals. The protocol was immunoSEQ multiplex PCR, while the TCRdb copy is restricted to in-frame clones and leaves out a portion. The sample records some 2,500,000 clones, roughly 93% being singletons. Germline CDR1 and CDR2: MDHEN and SYDVKM. Trimming took off 6 bases at V and 6 bases at J, with 20 bases between the two ends. The CDR3 loop spans 15 amino acids. This sequence was found in a man younger than 35 in good health. Some clones in this sample may be carry-over from other donors' samples. Sequencing was performed on naive CD4+ T cells from PBMCs. Subset described: CD45RA+ positively selected. The gene calls are TRBV28 and TRBJ1-2; a weak D match, TRBD1 (6 bases). The CDR3 DNA is TGTGCCAGCAGCTCCGGTCCAGGGGAAAGTCATGGCTACACCTTC. This codes for CASSSGPGESHGYTF.